Given below is one TCR beta chain in context. The data were taken from a study of blood T cells in healthy people across ages. Primers used in a second PCR of about 7 to 12 cycles were a sample-barcoded 5' primer and a J-beta primer mix. TCRdb analysed the 5' RACE reads with MiXCR anew, one entry per CDR3 protein. Of about 1.4 million distinct CDR3 sequences listed, almost 60% are singletons. Sequencing was carried out using blood. The receptor's source is a man younger than 30 in good health.

CDR3 loop: CASTAGGGAEAFF. Here the CDR3 DNA reads TGTGCCAGCACCGCGGGCGGAGGCGCTGAAGCTTTCTTT. The chain links TRBV25-1 to TRBJ1-1; D is unclear. The CDR3 has 13 residues. Trimming stripped 7 bases from V and 6 bases from J, with 15 bases between. The V gene's germline CDR1 is MGHDK and CDR2 SYGVNS. Full variable domain (outside the CDR3, taken from reference TRBV25-1 and TRBJ1-1): EADIYQTPRYLVIGTGKKITLECSQTMGHDKMYWYQQDPGMELHLIHYSYGVNSTEKGDLSSESTVSRIRTEHFPLTLESARPSHTSQYLCASTAGGGAEAFFGQGTRLTVV.